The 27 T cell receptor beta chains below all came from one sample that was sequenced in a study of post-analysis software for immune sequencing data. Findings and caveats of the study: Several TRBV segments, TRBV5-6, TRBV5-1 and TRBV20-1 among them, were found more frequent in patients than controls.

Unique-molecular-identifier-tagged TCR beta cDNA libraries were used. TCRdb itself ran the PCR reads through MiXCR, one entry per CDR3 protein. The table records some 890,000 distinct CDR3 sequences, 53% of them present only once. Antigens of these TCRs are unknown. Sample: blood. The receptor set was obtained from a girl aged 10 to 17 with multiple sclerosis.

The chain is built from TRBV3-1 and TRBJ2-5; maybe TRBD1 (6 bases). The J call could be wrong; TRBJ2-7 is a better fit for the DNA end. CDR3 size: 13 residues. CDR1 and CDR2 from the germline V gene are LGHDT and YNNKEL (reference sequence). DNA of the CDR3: TGTGCCAGCAGCCAAGCCTCAGGGGCCGAGCAGTACTTC. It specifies CASSQASGAEQYF.

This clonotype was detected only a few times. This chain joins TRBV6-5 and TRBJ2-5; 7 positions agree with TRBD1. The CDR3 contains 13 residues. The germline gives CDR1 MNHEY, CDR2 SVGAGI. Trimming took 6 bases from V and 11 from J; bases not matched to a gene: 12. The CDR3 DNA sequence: TGTGCCAGCAGAGGGACAGCTATGTGGGAGCAGTACTTC. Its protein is CASRGTAMWEQYF.

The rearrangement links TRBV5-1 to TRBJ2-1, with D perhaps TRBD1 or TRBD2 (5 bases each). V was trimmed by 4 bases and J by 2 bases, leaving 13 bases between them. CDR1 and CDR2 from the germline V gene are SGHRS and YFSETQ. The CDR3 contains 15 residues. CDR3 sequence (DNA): TGCGCCAGCAGCCCCGGGGCAGCAGCCTACAATGAGCAGTTCTTC. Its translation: CASSPGAAAYNEQFF.

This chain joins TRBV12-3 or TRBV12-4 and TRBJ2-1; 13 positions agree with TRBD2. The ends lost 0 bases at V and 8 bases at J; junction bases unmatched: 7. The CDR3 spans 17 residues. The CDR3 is CASSLARTSGRRDEQFF. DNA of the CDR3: TGTGCCAGCAGTTTAGCGAGGACTAGCGGGAGAAGGGATGAGCAGTTCTTC.

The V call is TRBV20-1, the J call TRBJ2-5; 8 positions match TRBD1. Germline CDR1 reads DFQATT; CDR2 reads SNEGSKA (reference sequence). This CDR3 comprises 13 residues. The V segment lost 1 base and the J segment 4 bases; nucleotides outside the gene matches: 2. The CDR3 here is CSARVRGRETQYF. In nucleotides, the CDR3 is TGCAGTGCTAGAGTCAGGGGGCGAGAGACCCAGTACTTC.

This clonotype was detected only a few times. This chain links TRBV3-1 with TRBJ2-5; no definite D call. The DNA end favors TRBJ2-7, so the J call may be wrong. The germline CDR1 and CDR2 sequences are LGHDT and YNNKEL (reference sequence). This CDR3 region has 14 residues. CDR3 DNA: TGTGCCAGCAGCCAAGAGGGCAGGAACCCCGAGCAGTACTTC. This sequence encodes CASSQEGRNPEQYF.

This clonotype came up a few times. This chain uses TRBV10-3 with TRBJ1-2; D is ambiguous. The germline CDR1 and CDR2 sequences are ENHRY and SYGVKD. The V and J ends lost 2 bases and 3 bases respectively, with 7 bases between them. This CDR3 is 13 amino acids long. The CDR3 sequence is CAISEGFDYGYTF. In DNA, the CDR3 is TGTGCCATCAGTGAGGGGTTCGACTATGGCTACACCTTC.

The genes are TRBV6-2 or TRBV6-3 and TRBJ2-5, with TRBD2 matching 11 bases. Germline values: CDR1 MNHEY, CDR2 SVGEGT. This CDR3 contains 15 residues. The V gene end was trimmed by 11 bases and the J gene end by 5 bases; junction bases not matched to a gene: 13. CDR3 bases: TGTGCCGGCACCTTAGCGGGAGGGCGATATGAGACCCAGTACTTC. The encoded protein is CAGTLAGGRYETQYF.

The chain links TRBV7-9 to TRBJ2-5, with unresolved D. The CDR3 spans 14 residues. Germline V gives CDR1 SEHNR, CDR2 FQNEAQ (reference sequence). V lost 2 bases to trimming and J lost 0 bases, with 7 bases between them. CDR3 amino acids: CASSLLDHQETQYF. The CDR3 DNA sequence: TGTGCCAGCAGCTTATTGGACCACCAAGAGACCCAGTACTTC.

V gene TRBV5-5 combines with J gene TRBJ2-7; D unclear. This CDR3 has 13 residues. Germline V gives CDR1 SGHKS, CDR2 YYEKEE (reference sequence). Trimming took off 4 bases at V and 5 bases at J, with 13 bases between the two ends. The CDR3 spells CASSLGPQNEQYF. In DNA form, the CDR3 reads TGTGCCAGCAGCCTGGGCCCCCAGAACGAGCAGTACTTC.

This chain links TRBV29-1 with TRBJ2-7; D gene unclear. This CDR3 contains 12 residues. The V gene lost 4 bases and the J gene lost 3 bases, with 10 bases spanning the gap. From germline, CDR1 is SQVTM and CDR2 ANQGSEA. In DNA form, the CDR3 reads TGCAGCGTTGGGCAGAACCACTACGAGCAGTACTTC. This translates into CSVGQNHYEQYF.

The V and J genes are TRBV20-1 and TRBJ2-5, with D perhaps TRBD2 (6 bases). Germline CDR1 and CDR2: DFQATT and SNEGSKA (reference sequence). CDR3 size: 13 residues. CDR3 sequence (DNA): TGCAGCCTATTGGCTCTTGGGAGGGAGACCCAGTACTTC. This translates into CSLLALGRETQYF.

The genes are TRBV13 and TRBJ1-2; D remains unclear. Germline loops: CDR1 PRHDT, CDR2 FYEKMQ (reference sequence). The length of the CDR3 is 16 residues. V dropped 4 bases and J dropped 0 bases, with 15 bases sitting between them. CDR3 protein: CASSSGWGVSNYGYTF. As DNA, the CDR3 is TGTGCCAGCAGCTCTGGATGGGGAGTCTCTAACTATGGCTACACCTTC.

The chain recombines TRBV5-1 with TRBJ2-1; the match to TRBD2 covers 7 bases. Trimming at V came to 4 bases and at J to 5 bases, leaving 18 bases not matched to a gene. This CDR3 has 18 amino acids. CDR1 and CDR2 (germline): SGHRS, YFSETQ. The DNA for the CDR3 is TGCGCCAGCAGCATATACCACGGCCGAGACGGGGGGAACAATGAGCAGTTCTTC. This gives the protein CASSIYHGRDGGNNEQFF.

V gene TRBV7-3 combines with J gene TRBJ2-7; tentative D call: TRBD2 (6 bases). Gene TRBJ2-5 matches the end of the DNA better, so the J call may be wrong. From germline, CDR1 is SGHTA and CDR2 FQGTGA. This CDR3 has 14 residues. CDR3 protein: CASSLEGGGETQYF. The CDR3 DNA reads TGTGCCAGCAGCTTGGAGGGTGGAGGGGAGACCCAGTACTTC.

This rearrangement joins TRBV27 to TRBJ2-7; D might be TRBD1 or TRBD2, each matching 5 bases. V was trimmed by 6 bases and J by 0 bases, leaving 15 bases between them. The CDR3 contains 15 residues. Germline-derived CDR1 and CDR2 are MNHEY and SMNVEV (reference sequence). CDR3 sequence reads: CASSLRDPISYEQYF. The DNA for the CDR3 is TGTGCCAGCAGCCTACGGGACCCCATCTCCTACGAGCAGTACTTC.

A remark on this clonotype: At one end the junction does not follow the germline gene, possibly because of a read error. CDR3 sequence (DNA): TGTGCCAGCAGCCTGGGACAGGGAAGAGAGACCCGGTACTTC. Its translation is CASSLGQGRETRYF. The chain joins TRBV7-3 to TRBJ2-5; 9 bases line up with TRBD1. The germline CDR1 and CDR2 sequences are SGHTA and FQGTGA. The CDR3 is 14 amino acids.

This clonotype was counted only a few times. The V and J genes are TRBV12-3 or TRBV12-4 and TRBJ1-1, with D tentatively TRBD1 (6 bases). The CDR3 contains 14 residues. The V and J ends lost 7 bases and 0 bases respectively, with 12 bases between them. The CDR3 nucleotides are TGTGCCAGCATCAACAGGGAAATGAACACTGAAGCTTTCTTT. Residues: CASINREMNTEAFF.

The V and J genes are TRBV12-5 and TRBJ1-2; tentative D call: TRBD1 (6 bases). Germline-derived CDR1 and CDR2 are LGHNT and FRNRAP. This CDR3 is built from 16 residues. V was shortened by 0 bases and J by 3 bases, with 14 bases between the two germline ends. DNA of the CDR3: TGTGCTAGTGGTTTGGTACCGGGGGGCGCGTACTATGGCTACACCTTC. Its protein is CASGLVPGGAYYGYTF.

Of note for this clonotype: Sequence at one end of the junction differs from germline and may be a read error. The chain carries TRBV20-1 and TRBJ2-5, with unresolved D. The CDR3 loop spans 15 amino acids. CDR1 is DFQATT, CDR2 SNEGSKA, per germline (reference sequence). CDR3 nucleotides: TGCAGTGTTATCGGCTACCACGGGCCCCAAGAGGCCCAGTACTTC. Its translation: CSVIGYHGPQEAQYF.

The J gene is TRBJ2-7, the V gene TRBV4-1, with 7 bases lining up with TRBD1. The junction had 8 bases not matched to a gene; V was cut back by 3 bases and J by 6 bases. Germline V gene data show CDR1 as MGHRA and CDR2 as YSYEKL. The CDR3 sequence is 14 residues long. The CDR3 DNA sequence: TGCGCCAGCAGCCAGGGACAGTTTTCTACCGAGCAGTACTTC. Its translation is CASSQGQFSTEQYF.

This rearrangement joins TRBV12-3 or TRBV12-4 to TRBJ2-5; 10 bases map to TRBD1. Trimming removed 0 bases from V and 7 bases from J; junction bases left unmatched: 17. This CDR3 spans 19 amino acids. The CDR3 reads CASSLAIPTGGPLGGTQYF. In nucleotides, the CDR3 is TGTGCCAGCAGTTTAGCGATTCCGACAGGGGGCCCGTTGGGTGGGACCCAGTACTTC.

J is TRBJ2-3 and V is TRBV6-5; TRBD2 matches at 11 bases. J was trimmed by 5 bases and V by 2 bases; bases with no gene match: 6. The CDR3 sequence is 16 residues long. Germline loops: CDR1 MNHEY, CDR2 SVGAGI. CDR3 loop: CASSYSATSGGDTQYF. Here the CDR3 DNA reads TGTGCCAGCAGTTACAGTGCTACTAGCGGGGGAGATACGCAGTATTTT.

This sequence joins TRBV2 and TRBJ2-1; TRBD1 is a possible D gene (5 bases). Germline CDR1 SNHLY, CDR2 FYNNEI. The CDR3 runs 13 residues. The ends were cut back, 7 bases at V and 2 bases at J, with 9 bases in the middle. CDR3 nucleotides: TGTGCCAGCATGGCAGGGACCTACAATGAGCAGTTCTTC. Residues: CASMAGTYNEQFF.

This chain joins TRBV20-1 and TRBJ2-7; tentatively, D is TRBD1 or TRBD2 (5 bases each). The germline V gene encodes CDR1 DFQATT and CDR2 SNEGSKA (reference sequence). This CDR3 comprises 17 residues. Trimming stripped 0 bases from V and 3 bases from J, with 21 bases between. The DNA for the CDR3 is TGCAGTGCTAGAGATACGACAGCTAAGGGCCGGGGCTACGAGCAGTACTTC. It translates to CSARDTTAKGRGYEQYF.

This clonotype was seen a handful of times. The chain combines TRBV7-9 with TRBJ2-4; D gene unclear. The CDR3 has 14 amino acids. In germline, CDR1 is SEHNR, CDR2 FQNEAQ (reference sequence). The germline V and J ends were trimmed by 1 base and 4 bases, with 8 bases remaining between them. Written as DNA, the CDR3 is TGTGCCAGCAGCTTAGGCTTCTCTAAAAACATTCAGTACTTC. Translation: CASSLGFSKNIQYF. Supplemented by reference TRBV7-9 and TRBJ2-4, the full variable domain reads DTGVSQNPRHKITKRGQNVTFRCDPISEHNRLYWYRQTLGQGPEFLTYFQNEAQLEKSRLLSDRFSAERPKGSFSTLEIQRTEQGDSAMYLCASSLGFSKNIQYFGAGTRLSVL.

The chain's CDR3 is CASSHAGQGAGGYTF. For the CDR3, the DNA is TGTGCCAGCAGCCACGCGGGACAGGGAGCGGGTGGCTACACCTTC. V is TRBV7-6 and J is TRBJ1-2; 9 nucleotides match TRBD1. V dropped 5 bases and J dropped 7; count of bases not matched to a gene: 11. CDR1 and CDR2 from the germline V gene are SGHVS and FNYEAQ. This CDR3 has 15 residues. Full variable domain (missing parts from reference TRBV7-6 and TRBJ1-2): GAGVSQSPRYKVTKRGQDVALRCDPISGHVSLYWYRQALGQGPEFLTYFNYEAQQDKSGLPNDRFSAERPEGSISTLTIQRTEQRDSAMYRCASSHAGQGAGGYTFGSGTRLTVV.